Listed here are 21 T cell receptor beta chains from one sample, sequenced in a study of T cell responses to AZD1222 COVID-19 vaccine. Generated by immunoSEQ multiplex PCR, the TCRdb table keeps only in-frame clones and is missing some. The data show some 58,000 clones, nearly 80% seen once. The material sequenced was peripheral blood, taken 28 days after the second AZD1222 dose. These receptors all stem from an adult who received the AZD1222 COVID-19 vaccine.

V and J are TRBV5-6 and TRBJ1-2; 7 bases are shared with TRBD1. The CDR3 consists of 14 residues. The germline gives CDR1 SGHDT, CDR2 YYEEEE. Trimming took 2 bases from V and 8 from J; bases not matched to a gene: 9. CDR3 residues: CASSFRQGRAGYTF. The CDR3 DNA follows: TGTGCCAGCAGCTTCCGACAGGGTAGGGCCGGCTACACCTTC.

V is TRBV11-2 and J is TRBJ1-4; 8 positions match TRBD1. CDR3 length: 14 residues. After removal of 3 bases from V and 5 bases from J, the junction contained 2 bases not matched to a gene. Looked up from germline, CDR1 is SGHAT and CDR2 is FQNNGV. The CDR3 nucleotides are TGTGCCAGCAGCTTCCAGGGGGCGAATGAAAAACTGTTTTTT. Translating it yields CASSFQGANEKLFF.

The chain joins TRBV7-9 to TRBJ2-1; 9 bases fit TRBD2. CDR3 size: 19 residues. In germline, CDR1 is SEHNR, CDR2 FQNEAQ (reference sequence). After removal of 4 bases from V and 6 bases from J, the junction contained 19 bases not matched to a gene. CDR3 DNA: TGTGCCAGCAGCTCTCGGACTCGCGGGGGGGCGAGGGGTAGCAATGAGCAGTTCTTC. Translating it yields CASSSRTRGGARGSNEQFF.

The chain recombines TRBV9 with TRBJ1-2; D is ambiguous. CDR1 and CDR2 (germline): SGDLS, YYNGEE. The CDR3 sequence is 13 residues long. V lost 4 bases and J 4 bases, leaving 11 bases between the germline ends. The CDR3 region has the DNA TGTGCCAGCAGCCCGCCAGACGGCTATGGCTACACCTTC. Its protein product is CASSPPDGYGYTF.

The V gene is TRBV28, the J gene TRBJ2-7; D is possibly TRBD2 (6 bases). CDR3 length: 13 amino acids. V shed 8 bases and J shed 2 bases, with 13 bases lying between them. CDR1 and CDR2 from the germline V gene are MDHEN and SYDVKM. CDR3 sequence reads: CASGMGGTYEQYF. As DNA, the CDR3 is TGTGCCAGCGGAATGGGCGGGACCTACGAGCAGTACTTC.

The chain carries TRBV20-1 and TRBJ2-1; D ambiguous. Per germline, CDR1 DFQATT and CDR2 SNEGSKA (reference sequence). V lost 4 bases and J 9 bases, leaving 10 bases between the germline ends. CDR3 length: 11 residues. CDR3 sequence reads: CSATHEPEQFF. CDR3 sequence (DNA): TGCAGTGCTACGCATGAACCTGAGCAGTTCTTC.

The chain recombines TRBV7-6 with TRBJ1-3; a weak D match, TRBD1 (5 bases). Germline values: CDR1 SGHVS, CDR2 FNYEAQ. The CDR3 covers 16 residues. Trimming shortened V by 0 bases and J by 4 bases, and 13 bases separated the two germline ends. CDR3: CASSLALPGLGNTIYF. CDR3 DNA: TGTGCCAGCAGCTTAGCGCTTCCAGGGCTCGGAAACACCATATATTTT.

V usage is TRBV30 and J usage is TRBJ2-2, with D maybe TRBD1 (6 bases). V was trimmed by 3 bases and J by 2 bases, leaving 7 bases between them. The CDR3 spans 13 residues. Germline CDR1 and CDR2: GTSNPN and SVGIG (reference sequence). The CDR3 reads CAWRGGNTGELFF. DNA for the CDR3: TGTGCCTGGAGAGGGGGTAACACCGGGGAGCTGTTTTTT.

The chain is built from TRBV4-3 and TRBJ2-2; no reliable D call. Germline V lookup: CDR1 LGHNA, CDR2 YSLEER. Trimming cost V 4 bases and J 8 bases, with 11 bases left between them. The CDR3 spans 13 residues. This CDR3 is CASSPTWAGELFF. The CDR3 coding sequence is TGCGCCAGCAGCCCGACTTGGGCTGGGGAGCTGTTTTTT.

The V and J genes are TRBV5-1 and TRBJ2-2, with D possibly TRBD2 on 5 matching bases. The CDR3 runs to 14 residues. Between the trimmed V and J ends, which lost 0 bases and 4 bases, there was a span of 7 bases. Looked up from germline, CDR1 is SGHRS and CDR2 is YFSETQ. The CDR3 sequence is CASSLGEGTGELFF. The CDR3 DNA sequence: TGCGCCAGCAGCTTGGGTGAGGGCACCGGGGAGCTGTTTTTT.

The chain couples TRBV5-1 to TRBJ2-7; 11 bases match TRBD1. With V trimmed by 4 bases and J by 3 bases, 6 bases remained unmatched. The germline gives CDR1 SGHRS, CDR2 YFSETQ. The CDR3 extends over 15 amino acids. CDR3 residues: CASSLRTGGIYEQYF. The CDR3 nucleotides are TGCGCCAGCAGCCTTCGGACAGGGGGCATCTACGAGCAGTACTTC.

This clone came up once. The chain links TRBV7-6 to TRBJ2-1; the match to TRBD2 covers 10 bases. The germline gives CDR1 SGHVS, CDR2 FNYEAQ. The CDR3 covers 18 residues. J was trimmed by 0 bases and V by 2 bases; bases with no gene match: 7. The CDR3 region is CASSLRLASGSSYNEQFF. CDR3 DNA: TGTGCCAGCAGCTTAAGGCTGGCTAGCGGGAGCTCCTACAATGAGCAGTTCTTC.

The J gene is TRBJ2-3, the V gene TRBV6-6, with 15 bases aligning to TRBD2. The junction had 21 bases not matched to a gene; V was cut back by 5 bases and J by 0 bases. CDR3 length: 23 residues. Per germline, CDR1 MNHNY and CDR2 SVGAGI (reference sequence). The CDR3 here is CASSHLLRRAGLAGGTSTDTQYF. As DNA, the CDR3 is TGTGCCAGCAGTCACCTATTACGCCGAGCTGGACTAGCGGGAGGGACTAGCACAGATACGCAGTATTTT.

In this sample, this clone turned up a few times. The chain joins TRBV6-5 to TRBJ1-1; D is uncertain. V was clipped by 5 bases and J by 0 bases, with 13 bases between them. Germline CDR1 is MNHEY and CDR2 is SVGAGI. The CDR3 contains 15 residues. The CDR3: CASSPDPWVNTEAFF. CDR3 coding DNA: TGTGCCAGCAGTCCTGATCCTTGGGTGAACACTGAAGCTTTCTTT.

The CDR3 DNA follows: TGTGCCAGCAGCCAAGTTTCCCGGGCCCAGGGGGAGACCCAGTACTTC. Residues: CASSQVSRAQGETQYF. The gene calls are TRBV3-1 (or the pseudogene TRBV3-2) and TRBJ2-5; possible D gene TRBD1, 6 bases. V was trimmed by 1 base and J by 5 bases, leaving 17 bases between them. The germline gives CDR1 LGHDT, CDR2 YNNKEL (reference sequence). The CDR3 spans 16 residues.

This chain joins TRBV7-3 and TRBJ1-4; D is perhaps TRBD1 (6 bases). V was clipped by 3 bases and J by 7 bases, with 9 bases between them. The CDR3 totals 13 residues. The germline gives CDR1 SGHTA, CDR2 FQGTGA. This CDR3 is CASSFQGGEKLFF. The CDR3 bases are TGTGCCAGCAGCTTCCAAGGGGGTGAAAAACTGTTTTTT.

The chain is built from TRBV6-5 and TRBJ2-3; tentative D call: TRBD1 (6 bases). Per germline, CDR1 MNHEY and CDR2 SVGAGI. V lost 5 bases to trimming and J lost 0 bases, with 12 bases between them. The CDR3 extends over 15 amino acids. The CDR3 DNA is TGTGCCAGCAGTACAGGGACGGGTAGCACAGATACGCAGTATTTT. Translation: CASSTGTGSTDTQYF.

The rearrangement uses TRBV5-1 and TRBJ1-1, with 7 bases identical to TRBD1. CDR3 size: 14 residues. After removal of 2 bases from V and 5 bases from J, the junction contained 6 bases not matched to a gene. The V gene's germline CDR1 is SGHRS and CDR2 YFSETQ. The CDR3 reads CASSLLRGQTEAFF. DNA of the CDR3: TGCGCCAGCAGCTTATTAAGGGGGCAAACTGAAGCTTTCTTT.

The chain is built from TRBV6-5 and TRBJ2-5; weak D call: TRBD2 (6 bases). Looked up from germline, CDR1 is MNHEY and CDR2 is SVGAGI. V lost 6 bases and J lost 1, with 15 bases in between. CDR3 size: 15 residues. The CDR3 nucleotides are TGTGCCAGCAGCCAGCGGGCGCCTATCCAAGAGACCCAGTACTTC. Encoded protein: CASSQRAPIQETQYF.

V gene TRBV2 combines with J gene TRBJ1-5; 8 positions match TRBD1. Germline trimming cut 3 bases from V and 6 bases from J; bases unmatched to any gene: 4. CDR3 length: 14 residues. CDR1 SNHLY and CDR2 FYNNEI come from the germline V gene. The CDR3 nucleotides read TGTGCCAGCAGTGACTTGGACAGGGTTCAGCCCCAGCATTTT. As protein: CASSDLDRVQPQHF.

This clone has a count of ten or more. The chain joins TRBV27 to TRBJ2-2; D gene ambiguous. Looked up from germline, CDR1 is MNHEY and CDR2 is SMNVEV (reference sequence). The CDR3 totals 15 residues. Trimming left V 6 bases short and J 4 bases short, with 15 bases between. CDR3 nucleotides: TGTGCCAGCAGAGAAAGTAGCCTGGTCACCGGGGAGCTGTTTTTT. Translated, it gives CASRESSLVTGELFF.